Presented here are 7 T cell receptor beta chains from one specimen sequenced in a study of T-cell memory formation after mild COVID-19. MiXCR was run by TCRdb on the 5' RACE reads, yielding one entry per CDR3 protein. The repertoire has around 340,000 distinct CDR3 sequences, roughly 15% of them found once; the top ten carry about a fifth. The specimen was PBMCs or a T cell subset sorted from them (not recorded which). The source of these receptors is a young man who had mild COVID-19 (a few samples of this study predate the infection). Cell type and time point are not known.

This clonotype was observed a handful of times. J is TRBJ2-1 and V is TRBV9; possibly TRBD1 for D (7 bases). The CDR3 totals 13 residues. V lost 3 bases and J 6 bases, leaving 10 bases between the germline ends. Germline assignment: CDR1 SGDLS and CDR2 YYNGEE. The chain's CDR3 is CASSGQGGNEQFF. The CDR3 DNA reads TGTGCCAGCAGCGGACAGGGAGGCAATGAGCAGTTCTTC.

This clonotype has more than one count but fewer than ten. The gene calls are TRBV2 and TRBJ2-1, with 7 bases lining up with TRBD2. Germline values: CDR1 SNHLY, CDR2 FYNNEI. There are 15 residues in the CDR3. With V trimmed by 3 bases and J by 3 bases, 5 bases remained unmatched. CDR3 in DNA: TGTGCCAGCAGTGATTCAGCGGGGTTCTACAATGAGCAGTTCTTC. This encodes CASSDSAGFYNEQFF.

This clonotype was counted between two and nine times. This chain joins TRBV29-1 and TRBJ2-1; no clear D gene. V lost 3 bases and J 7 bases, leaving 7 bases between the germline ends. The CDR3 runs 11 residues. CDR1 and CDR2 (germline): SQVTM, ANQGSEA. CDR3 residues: CSVDLGNEQFF. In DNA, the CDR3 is TGCAGCGTTGATTTGGGGAATGAGCAGTTCTTC.

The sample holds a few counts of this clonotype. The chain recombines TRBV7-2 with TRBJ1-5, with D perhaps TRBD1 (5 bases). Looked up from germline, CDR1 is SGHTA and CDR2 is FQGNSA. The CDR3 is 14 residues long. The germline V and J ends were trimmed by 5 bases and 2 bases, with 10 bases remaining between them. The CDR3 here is CASSPFRGNQPQHF. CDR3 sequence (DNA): TGTGCCAGCAGCCCCTTCAGGGGCAATCAGCCCCAGCATTTT.

The DNA of the CDR3 is TGTGCCAGCAGATATAGCGCCAGCTCCTACGAGCAGTACTTC. Encoded protein: CASRYSASSYEQYF. The chain joins TRBV7-2 to TRBJ2-7, with a weak D call TRBD2 (5 bases). The CDR3 is made up of 14 amino acids. Trimming cost V 6 bases and J 0 bases, with 12 bases left between them. Germline CDR1 SGHTA, CDR2 FQGNSA.

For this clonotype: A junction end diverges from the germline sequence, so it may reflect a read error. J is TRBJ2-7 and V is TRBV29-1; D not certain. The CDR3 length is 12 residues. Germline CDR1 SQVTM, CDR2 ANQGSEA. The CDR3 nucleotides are TGCAGAGTTGAAACCTTCTCCTACGAGCAGTACTTC. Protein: CRVETFSYEQYF.

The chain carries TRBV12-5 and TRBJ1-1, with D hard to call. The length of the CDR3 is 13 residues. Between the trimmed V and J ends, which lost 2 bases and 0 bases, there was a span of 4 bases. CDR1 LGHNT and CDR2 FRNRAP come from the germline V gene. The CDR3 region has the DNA TGTGCTAGTGGTTTGAGTCTGAACACTGAAGCTTTCTTT. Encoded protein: CASGLSLNTEAFF.